These T cell receptor beta chains were read from a single sample in a study of response to subunit inactivated influenza vaccine. TCRdb reprocessed the RT-PCR reads via MiXCR and lists one record per CDR3 protein. The data contain 550,000 to 800,000 distinct CDR3 sequences, approximately 14% of them singletons. The starting material was PBMCs from blood, obtained approximately 13 days after vaccination. The receptors here all came from a man aged 45 to 65 who received an inactivated influenza vaccine. Both conserved end residues are part of each CDR3. The D gene is left open where the match is weak. Expanded clones are given a class, and other clones once, few, many or no size at all.

size | J | V | D | DNA | CDR3
many | TRBJ2-5 | TRBV5-4 | TRBD1 | TGTGCCAGCAGCAAGATGACAGGGTCCGGAGAGACCCAGTACTTC | CASSKMTGSGETQYF
- | TRBJ2-5 | TRBV6-2/TRBV6-3 | TRBD2 | TGTGCCAGCAGGACCCTAGCGGGAGAGACCCAGTACTTC | CASRTLAGETQYF
- | TRBJ2-2 | TRBV6-1 | - | TGTGCCAGCAGTGAAAGAGGCCAGGGCACCGGGGAGCTGTTTTTT | CASSERGQGTGELFF
- | TRBJ2-7 | TRBV20-1 | TRBD2 | TGCAGTGCTGGCACTAGCGGGAGCTCCGTCTACGAGCAGTACTTC | CSAGTSGSSVYEQYF
- | TRBJ2-5 | TRBV5-5 | - | TGTGCCAGCAGCGATGGACAGCGAGAGACCCAGTACTTC | CASSDGQRETQYF
- | TRBJ1-4 | TRBV4-3 | - | TGCGCCAGCAGCCCCCGTTATCTCCAGTTAACTAATGAAAAACTGTTTTTT | CASSPRYLQLTNEKLFF
few | TRBJ1-2 | TRBV9 | - | TGTGCCAGCAGCCCGCGGGCCTTAATCTATGGCTACACCTTC | CASSPRALIYGYTF
few | TRBJ2-1 | TRBV12-3/TRBV12-4 | TRBD2 | TGTGCCAGCAGTTTCGGTCCCTTTGGCGGGGGGGACAGTGAGCAGTTCTTC | CASSFGPFGGGDSEQFF
- | TRBJ2-3 | TRBV5-1 | TRBD2 | TGCGCCAGCAGGGAGACTAGCGGGACTAGCACAGATACGCAGTATTTT | CASRETSGTSTDTQYF
few | TRBJ2-7 | TRBV4-3 | - | TGCGCCAGCAGCCACCCGGAGGGCTACGAGCAGTACTTC | CASSHPEGYEQYF
few | TRBJ2-3 | TRBV7-9 | TRBD2 | TGTGCCAGCAGCTTGACTAGCGGGGGCTACACAGATACGCAGTATTTT | CASSLTSGGYTDTQYF
- | TRBJ2-3 | TRBV7-3 | TRBD2 | TGTGCCAGCAGCTTAGGGGCTAGCGGCCTCACAGATACGCAGTATTTT | CASSLGASGLTDTQYF
few | TRBJ2-3 | TRBV18 | - | TGTGCCAGCTCCCCTCCGGTGGGGGCAGATACGCAGTATTTT | CASSPPVGADTQYF
- | TRBJ1-1 | TRBV3-1 | TRBD1 | TGTGCCAGCAGCCCCCGGACAGGGAGTAGGACTGAAGCTTTCTTT | CASSPRTGSRTEAFF
many | TRBJ2-7 | TRBV5-1 | - | TGCGCCAGCAGCGGGGCCGGGACCTACGAGCAGTACTTC | CASSGAGTYEQYF
many | TRBJ2-1 | TRBV29-1 | TRBD2 | TGCAGCGTTGCTCTTAGACTAGCGGCCTACAATGAGCAGTTCTTC | CSVALRLAAYNEQFF
- | TRBJ2-7 | TRBV7-2 | TRBD2 | TGTGCCAGCAGCTTAGCGCTAGCGGGGCACGCGGACGCTAACTTC | CASSLALAGHADANF
- | TRBJ2-2 | TRBV11-2 | TRBD2 | TGTGCCAGCAGCAGAAGCGGGGGTGTCACCGGGGAGCTGTTTTTT | CASSRSGGVTGELFF
- | TRBJ2-6 | TRBV7-8 | TRBD1 | TGTGCCAGCAGCGGACGGGGGACAGGGCCCTCTGGGGCCAACGTCCTGACTTTC | CASSGRGTGPSGANVLTF
- | TRBJ2-7 | TRBV6-2/TRBV6-3 | - | TGTGCCAGCACCGACAGGGAGGCCTACGAGCAGTACTTC | CASTDREAYEQYF
- | TRBJ1-5 | TRBV2 | - | TGTGCCAGCAGTGGCGTTTATAGCAATCAGCCCCAGCATTTT | CASSGVYSNQPQHF
few | TRBJ1-1 | TRBV9 | TRBD1 | TGTGCCAGCAGCGTAGGACCCTTGGACAGGGGGAACACTGAAGCTTTCTTT | CASSVGPLDRGNTEAFF
few | TRBJ2-1 | TRBV4-3 | - | TGCGCCAGCAGCCAAGATTTCCCCTCCGGGGGCCCTTCGTTCTTC | CASSQDFPSGGPSFF
- | TRBJ1-2 | TRBV6-1 | - | TGTGCCAGCAGTACGCACAGCAACTATGGCTACACCTTC | CASSTHSNYGYTF
- | TRBJ1-3 | TRBV12-3/TRBV12-4 | - | TGTGCCAGCAGTTTACGGGGCGACTCTGGAAACACCATATATTTT | CASSLRGDSGNTIYF